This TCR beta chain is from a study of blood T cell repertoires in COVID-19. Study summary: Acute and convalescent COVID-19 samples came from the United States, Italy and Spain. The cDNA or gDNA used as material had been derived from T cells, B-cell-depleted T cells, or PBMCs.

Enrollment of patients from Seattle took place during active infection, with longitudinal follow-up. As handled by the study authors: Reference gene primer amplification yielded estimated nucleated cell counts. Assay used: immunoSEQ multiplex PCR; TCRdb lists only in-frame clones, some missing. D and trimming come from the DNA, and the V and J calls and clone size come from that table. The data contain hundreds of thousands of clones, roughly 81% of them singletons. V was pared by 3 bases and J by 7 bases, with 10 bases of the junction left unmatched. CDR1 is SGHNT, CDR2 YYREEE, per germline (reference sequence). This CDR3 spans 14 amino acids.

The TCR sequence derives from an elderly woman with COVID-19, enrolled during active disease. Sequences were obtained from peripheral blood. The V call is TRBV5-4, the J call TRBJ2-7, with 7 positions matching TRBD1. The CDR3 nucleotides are TGTGCCAGCAGCTCACGGACAGGTGGGAGAGAGCAGTACTTC. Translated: CASSSRTGGREQYF.